The rows below give T cell receptor beta chains drawn from one sample of a study of T cell repertoires in cytomegalovirus infection. These receptors' antigens are unknown. TCRdb reprocessed the reads via MiXCR and lists one record per CDR3 protein. The sample holds some 590,000 distinct CDR3 sequences, almost 40% seen once. The material sequenced was cultured PBMCs, taken from culture after CMV antigen stimulation. These receptors originate from a human donor in good health (CMV status not recorded). Some clones in this sample may be carry-over from other donors' samples. The CDR3 runs from the conserved cysteine through the conserved F or W.

J gene: TRBJ2-5; V gene: TRBV7-9; CDR3 protein: CASSLVPGKQETQYF
J gene: TRBJ1-1; V gene: TRBV6-1; CDR3 protein: CASIKGGWDTEAFF
J gene: TRBJ2-7; V gene: TRBV18; CDR3 protein: CASRGATYEQYF
J gene: TRBJ2-6; V gene: TRBV7-7; CDR3 protein: CASAASSGANVLTF
J gene: TRBJ1-5; V gene: TRBV7-6; CDR3 protein: CASSPGTEGLGNQPQHF
J gene: TRBJ2-2; V gene: TRBV7-2; CDR3 protein: CASSLGLAGGTNTGELFF
J gene: TRBJ1-4; V gene: TRBV7-9; CDR3 protein: CASSPNREKLFF
J gene: TRBJ2-1; V gene: TRBV6-2/TRBV6-3; CDR3 protein: CASSPPLDDALFF
J gene: TRBJ1-2; V gene: TRBV4-1; CDR3 protein: CASSHDWGYTF
J gene: TRBJ1-1; V gene: TRBV27; CDR3 protein: CASSFGGRQAFF
J gene: TRBJ2-1; V gene: TRBV6-1; CDR3 protein: CASRDPKVGEQFF
J gene: TRBJ2-5; V gene: TRBV20-1; CDR3 protein: CSARDAQAGGWGRETQYF
J gene: TRBJ2-1; V gene: TRBV19; CDR3 protein: CASSIGDPTHNEQFF
J gene: TRBJ2-5; V gene: TRBV7-8; CDR3 protein: CASIPSRTGGRETQYF
J gene: TRBJ2-5; V gene: TRBV12-3/TRBV12-4; CDR3 protein: CASSLRLAGSLQETQYF
J gene: TRBJ1-1; V gene: TRBV6-6; CDR3 protein: CASSYSTGDGTEAFF
J gene: TRBJ2-1; V gene: TRBV5-1; CDR3 protein: CASSPDGAASYNEQFF
J gene: TRBJ1-1; V gene: TRBV7-9; CDR3 protein: CASSFLRDTTEAFF
J gene: TRBJ2-1; V gene: TRBV7-6; CDR3 protein: CASSLQSPSSYNEQFF
J gene: TRBJ2-3; V gene: TRBV20-1; CDR3 protein: CSASYTSGATDTQYF
J gene: TRBJ2-3; V gene: TRBV6-5; CDR3 protein: CATRRGGVSDTQYF
J gene: TRBJ1-2; V gene: TRBV7-2; CDR3 protein: CASSSLLTYGYTF
J gene: TRBJ2-5; V gene: TRBV7-2; CDR3 protein: CASSLGPFQAGGRETQYF
J gene: TRBJ1-1; V gene: TRBV6-1; CDR3 protein: CASSIWTGKNTEAFF
J gene: TRBJ2-7; V gene: TRBV6-1; CDR3 protein: CASSERYLAGISYEQYF
J gene: TRBJ1-5; V gene: TRBV6-5; CDR3 protein: CASHPGGRTQPQHF
J gene: TRBJ2-5; V gene: TRBV12-3/TRBV12-4; CDR3 protein: CASRYGGAGETQYF
J gene: TRBJ1-6; V gene: TRBV12-3/TRBV12-4; CDR3 protein: CASRLSGVSSSYNSPLHF
J gene: TRBJ2-6; V gene: TRBV6-5; CDR3 protein: CASSYGNRLDSGANVLTF
J gene: TRBJ2-5; V gene: TRBV27; CDR3 protein: CASSPGLVQETQYF
J gene: TRBJ2-7; V gene: TRBV7-3; CDR3 protein: CASSNSGGPGGTSGSRSSYEQYF
J gene: TRBJ2-7; V gene: TRBV20-1; CDR3 protein: CSATGTSGILEQYF
J gene: TRBJ1-5; V gene: TRBV7-2; CDR3 protein: CASSFWGDQPQHF
J gene: TRBJ2-3; V gene: TRBV19; CDR3 protein: CASTSTDTQYF
J gene: TRBJ1-1; V gene: TRBV7-2; CDR3 protein: CASSLVGPGGEQAFF
J gene: TRBJ1-1; V gene: TRBV2; CDR3 protein: CASSGVDTEAFF